Sequencing of this TCR beta chain was carried out in a study of shared clonotypes between healthy human individuals (dated by TCRdb to the early 2020s). The study in broad terms: The cohort included a few men and a couple of women between 18 and 49 years of age. To estimate repertoire size and how much clonotype sharing occurs between individuals, the study deeply sequenced the blood TCR repertoires of roughly 5 healthy adults. To increase sequencing depth and limit assay-specific biases, TCR repertoire library preparation and sequencing were carried out by different laboratories using diverse techniques. Leukapheresis yielded between about 0.8 and 9.5 billion PBMCs per donor. For each donor, CD4 naive and CD4 memory were each given three plates, CD8 naive was given two plates, and CD8 memory was given one plate.

CDR1 and CDR2 were assigned from the germline V gene as SGHRS and YFSETQ. The CDR3 starts with the cysteine, ends with the phenylalanine, and has 14 residues. The entry retains the CDR3 DNA only, 42 bases that are in frame from base 1. TCR CDR3 regions were amplified from genomic DNA by multiplex PCR using the deep immunoSEQ assay. Extracted genomic DNA from each cell subset was spread evenly across all wells of several immunoSEQ 96-well plates, with each plate serving as a replicate. For sorted subsets, 150 to 250 ng of genomic DNA, equivalent to 25,000 to 35,000 T cell genomes, went into each replicate PCR. The purified libraries were quantified using a Qubit 3.0 fluorometer, sized with a Bioanalyzer 2100, and then quantified again using the KAPA Library Quantification kit. A separate single-read 150-cycle Illumina NextSeq 550 flow cell was used to sequence each immunoSEQ 96-well plate. The original methods were these. Because the immunoSEQ output held only junctional sequences and lacked quality scores, the filtering could not match the filtering applied to full-length reads. To assign V/J genes and CDR3, sequences were annotated against IMGT germline references using PyIR, a Python wrapper for IgBLAST v1.9. Reads were filtered out if the reads had weak V/J assignments (E-value above 1e-6), no CDR3, stop codons, out-of-frame junctions, or ambiguous translated residues. V3J clonotypes were defined as sequences sharing an identical inferred V gene, J gene, and CDR3 amino acid sequence. Percentage overlap between repertoires was calculated by dividing the number of shared unique clonotypes by the size of the smaller repertoire. RTK rarefaction, the Chao1 estimator, and Recon v2.1 estimates of unobserved clonotypes were used to assess repertoire richness. OLGA was used to compute generation probabilities for all TCRbeta clonotypes that the gDNA method yielded from a few donors. TCRdb took this table from immuneACCESS and kept in-frame rearrangements with V and J called. Such tables lack part of the clones; where checked against another copy, unresolved V genes explain under half of the gap, and the rest is unexplained. The V and J calls and clone size come from that table; D and trimming were worked out from the DNA. The sample table lists millions of clones, over 85% of them with a count of one. More than 0.12% of the sample rests with the top ten.

Remarks on this clone: It has no known antigen specificity. The junction does not match germline at one end; this may be a read error.

What the research found in general, with its limitations: Naive subsets generally had larger estimated clonotype richness than memory subsets did. When a few donors were compared, the shared fraction of clonotypes was approximately 5% for naive CD4, 3% to 4% for naive CD8, about 2.5% for memory CD4, and around 0.4% for memory CD8. The genetic and exposure-history diversity represented was limited by the small number of donors. Incomplete sequencing was indicated by rarefaction of sorted-subset datasets, despite the large sequencing depth. Pairwise subsampling led to the expectation that sequencing depth would affect the degree of clonotype sharing among donors. Compared with non-shared clonotypes, clonotypes shared by all four sorted-subset donors had higher generation probabilities. Sampling was restricted to blood, and TCR repertoires in tissue are likely to differ from TCR repertoires in blood.

Donors were healthy HIV-negative adults with no recently reported acute infections or vaccinations. All donors were Caucasian adults living in Nashville, Tennessee, USA. Magnetic negative selection was used to enrich CD4+ T cells, after which naive cells were positively selected on CD45RA and the negative fraction became the memory subset. After blood collection by leukapheresis, PBMCs were isolated using Ficoll-Histopaque density gradient centrifugation and then cryopreserved in the vapor phase of liquid nitrogen. Purity and quantity of every magnetically sorted T cell population were checked by analytical flow cytometry. Genomic DNA was isolated from each sorted fraction and quantified by UV absorbance on a Nanodrop 2000c.

Sequenced material: naive CD4+ T cells sorted from blood. What the cell subset or site label conveys for this sample: CD45RA+ positively selected. This chain is built from TRBV5-1 and TRBJ2-7, with TRBD1 as a weak D call on 6 bases. The TCR originated in a man younger than 30 in good health. The encoded CDR3 is CASSKDSTSSEQYF. Read as DNA, the sequence is TGCGCCAGCAGCAAGGACAGTACTTCCTCCGAGCAGTACTTC. Where the CDR3 stops, the reference TRBV5-1 and TRBJ2-7 genes take over; the full variable domain is KAGVTQTPRYLIKTRGQQVTLSCSPISGHRSVSWYQQTPGQGLQFLFEYFSETQRNKGNFPGRFSGRQFSNSRSEMNVSTLELGDSALYLCASSKDSTSSEQYFGPGTRLTVT.